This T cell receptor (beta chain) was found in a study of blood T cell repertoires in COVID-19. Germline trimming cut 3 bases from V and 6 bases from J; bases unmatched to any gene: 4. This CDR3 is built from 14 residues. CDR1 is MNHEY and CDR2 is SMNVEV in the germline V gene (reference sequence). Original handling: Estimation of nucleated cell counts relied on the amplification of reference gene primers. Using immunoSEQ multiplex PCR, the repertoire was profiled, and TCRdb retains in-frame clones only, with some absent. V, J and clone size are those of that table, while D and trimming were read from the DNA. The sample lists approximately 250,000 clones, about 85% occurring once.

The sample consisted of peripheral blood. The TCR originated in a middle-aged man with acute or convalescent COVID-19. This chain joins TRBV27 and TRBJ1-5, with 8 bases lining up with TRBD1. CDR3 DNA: TGTGCCAGCAGTTTCTATCAGGGGGCTCAGCCCCAGCATTTT. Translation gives CASSFYQGAQPQHF.